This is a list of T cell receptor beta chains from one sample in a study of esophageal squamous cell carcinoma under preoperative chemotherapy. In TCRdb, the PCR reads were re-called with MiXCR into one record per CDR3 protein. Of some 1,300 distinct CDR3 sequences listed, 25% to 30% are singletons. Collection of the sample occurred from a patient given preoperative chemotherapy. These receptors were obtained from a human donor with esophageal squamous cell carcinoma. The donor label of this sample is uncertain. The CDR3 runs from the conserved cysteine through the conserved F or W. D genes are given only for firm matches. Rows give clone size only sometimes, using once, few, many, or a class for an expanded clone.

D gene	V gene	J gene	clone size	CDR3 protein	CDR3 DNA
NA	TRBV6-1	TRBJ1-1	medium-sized	CASSRDPLNTEAFF	TGTGCCAGCAGCCGGGACCCCCTGAACACTGAAGCTTTCTTT
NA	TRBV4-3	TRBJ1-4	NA	CASSLRATPVGEKLFF	TGCGCCAGCAGCCTAAGAGCTACTCCCGTCGGAGAAAAACTGTTTTTT
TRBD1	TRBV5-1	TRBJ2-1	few	CASSTGTVRGDEQFF	TGCGCCAGCAGCACCGGGACAGTTCGGGGTGATGAGCAGTTCTTC
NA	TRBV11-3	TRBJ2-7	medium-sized	CASSHKGNSGFYEQYF	TGTGCCAGCAGCCATAAAGGCAACAGCGGGTTCTACGAGCAGTACTTC
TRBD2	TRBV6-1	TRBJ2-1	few	CASRPLAGDPSYNEQFF	TGTGCCAGCAGACCACTAGCGGGAGACCCCTCCTACAATGAGCAGTTCTTC
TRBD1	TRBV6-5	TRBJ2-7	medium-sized	CASSYRAGGPHLYEQYF	TGTGCCAGCAGTTACAGGGCAGGGGGCCCCCACCTCTACGAGCAGTACTTC
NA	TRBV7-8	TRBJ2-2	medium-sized	CASSLAKNTGELFF	TGTGCCAGCAGCTTAGCGAAGAACACCGGGGAGCTGTTTTTT
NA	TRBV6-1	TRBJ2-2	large	CASRVNGDTGELFF	TGTGCCAGCAGGGTAAATGGGGACACCGGGGAGCTGTTTTTT
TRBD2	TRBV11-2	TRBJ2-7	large	CASSPSTSGSYEQYF	TGTGCCAGCAGCCCATCGACTAGCGGGTCCTACGAGCAGTACTTC
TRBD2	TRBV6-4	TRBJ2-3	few	CASSEGLATDTQYF	TGTGCCAGCAGTGAGGGACTAGCCACAGATACGCAGTATTTT
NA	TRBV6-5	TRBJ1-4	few	CASSYGGRNEKLFF	TGTGCCAGCAGTTACGGTGGTCGTAATGAAAAACTGTTTTTT
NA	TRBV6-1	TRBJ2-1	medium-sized	CASNPVGPTYNEQFF	TGTGCCAGCAACCCGGTGGGGCCCACCTACAATGAGCAGTTCTTC
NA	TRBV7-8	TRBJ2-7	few	CASSLGQGAFYEQYF	TGTGCCAGCAGCTTAGGGCAGGGCGCATTCTACGAGCAGTACTTC
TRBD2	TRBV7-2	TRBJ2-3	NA	CASSHIAGGVNTDTQYF	TGTGCCAGCAGCCACATAGCGGGAGGGGTTAACACAGATACGCAGTATTTT
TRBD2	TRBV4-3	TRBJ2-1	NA	CASSHRTSGYNEQFF	TGCGCCAGCAGCCACCGGACTAGCGGCTACAATGAGCAGTTCTTC
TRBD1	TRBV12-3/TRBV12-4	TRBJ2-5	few	CASSLRTGGSETQYF	TGTGCCAGCAGTTTAAGGACAGGGGGCTCAGAGACCCAGTACTTC
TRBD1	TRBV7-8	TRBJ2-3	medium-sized	CASSLVARGLSDTQYF	TGTGCCAGCAGCTTAGTCGCCAGGGGGCTATCAGATACGCAGTATTTT
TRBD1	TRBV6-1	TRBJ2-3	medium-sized	CASSQVPGTGYTDTQYF	TGTGCCAGCAGCCAGGTCCCTGGGACAGGGTACACAGATACGCAGTATTTT
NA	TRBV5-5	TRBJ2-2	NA	CASSLFSGRAPGELFF	TGTGCCAGCAGCCTCTTTTCGGGCAGGGCCCCCGGGGAGCTGTTTTTT
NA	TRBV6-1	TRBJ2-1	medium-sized	CASSEVGSGFSYNEQFF	TGTGCCAGCAGTGAAGTTGGTAGCGGCTTCTCCTACAATGAGCAGTTCTTC
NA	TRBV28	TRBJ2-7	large	CASTLLGDSYEQYF	TGTGCCAGCACCTTACTTGGTGACTCCTACGAGCAGTACTTC
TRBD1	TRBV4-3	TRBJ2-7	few	CASSQDRDRVTYEQYF	TGCGCCAGCAGCCAAGACCGGGACAGGGTTACCTACGAGCAGTACTTC
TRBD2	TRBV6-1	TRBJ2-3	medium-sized	CASSEVAGGSDTQYF	TGTGCCAGCAGTGAGGTAGCGGGAGGCTCAGATACGCAGTATTTT
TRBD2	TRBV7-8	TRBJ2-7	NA	CASRDRGGQNSEQYF	TGTGCCAGCAGGGATCGGGGGGGGCAGAACTCCGAGCAGTACTTC
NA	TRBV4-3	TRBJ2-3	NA	CASSQDRQGGDTQYF	TGCGCCAGCAGCCAAGATAGGCAGGGTGGAGATACGCAGTATTTT
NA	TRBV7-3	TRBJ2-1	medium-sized	CASIPGGLGGVCSYNEQFF	TGTGCCAGCATCCCAGGGGGACTAGGTGGAGTTTGCTCCTACAATGAGCAGTTCTTC
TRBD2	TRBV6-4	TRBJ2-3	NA	CASSPGAGDTDTQYF	TGTGCCAGCAGTCCAGGAGCGGGAGACACAGATACGCAGTATTTT
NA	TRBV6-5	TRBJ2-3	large	CATGTETSTDTQYF	TGTGCCACCGGGACTGAAACTAGCACAGATACGCAGTATTTT
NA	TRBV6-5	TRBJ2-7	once	CARSYRETYGQYF	TGTGCGAGGAGCTACCGGGAGACCTACGGGCAGTACTTC
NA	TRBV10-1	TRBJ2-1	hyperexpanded	CAISPGRSEQFF	TGCGCCATCTCACCTGGGAGGAGTGAGCAGTTCTTC
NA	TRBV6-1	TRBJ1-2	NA	CARSEGIRGYGDTF	TGTGCCAGGAGTGAAGGGATCAGGGGCTATGGCGACACCTTC
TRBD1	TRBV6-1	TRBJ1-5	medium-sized	CASSGGGGGYQPQHF	TGTGCCAGCAGCGGGGGTGGAGGGGGCTATCAGCCCCAGCATTTT
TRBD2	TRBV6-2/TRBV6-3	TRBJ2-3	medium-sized	CASSPGGAETQYF	TGTGCCAGCAGCCCCGGGGGGGCGGAGACGCAGTATTTT
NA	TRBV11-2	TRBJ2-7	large	CASSLDLKFYYEQYF	TGTGCCAGCAGCTTAGATCTCAAATTTTACTACGAGCAGTACTTC
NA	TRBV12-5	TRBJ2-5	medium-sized	CARSLLPLEQQETQYF	TGTGCTAGGTCTCTCTTACCGTTGGAGCAGCAAGAGACCCAGTACTTC
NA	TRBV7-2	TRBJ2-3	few	CASSPRGQRNTDTQYF	TGTGCCAGCAGCCCCCGGGGGCAGAGAAACACAGATACGCAGTATTTT
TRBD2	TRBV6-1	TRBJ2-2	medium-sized	CASSETSGSTGELFF	TGTGCCAGCAGTGAGACTAGCGGGAGCACCGGGGAGCTGTTTTTT
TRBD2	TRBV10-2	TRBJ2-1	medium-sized	CASRIRLAGDNEQFF	TGCGCCAGCAGGATTCGACTAGCGGGGGACAATGAGCAGTTCTTC
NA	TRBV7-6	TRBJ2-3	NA	CASSSFVRIDTQYF	TGTGCCAGCAGCTCCTTCGTTCGCATAGATACGCAGTATTTT
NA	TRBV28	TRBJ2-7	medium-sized	CASSLSRAYEQYF	TGTGCCAGCAGTTTGTCCAGGGCCTACGAGCAGTACTTC
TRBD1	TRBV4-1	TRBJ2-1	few	CASSQGTGARSYEQFF	TGCGCCAGCAGCCAAGGTACAGGGGCACGATCCTACGAGCAGTTCTTC
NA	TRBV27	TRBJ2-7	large	CASSFVSNNYEQYF	TGTGCCAGCAGTTTCGTTTCGAATAACTACGAGCAGTACTTC
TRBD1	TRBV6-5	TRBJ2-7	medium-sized	CASSSPHRDRGHSYEQYF	TGTGCCAGCAGTTCCCCTCACCGGGACAGGGGGCATTCCTACGAGCAGTACTTC
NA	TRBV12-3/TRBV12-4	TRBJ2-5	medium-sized	CASRTPGLKKTQYF	TGTGCCAGCAGGACTCCGGGCCTGAAAAAGACCCAGTACTTC
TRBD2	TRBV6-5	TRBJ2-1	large	CASRGLAEYNEQFF	TGTGCCAGCAGGGGACTAGCTGAGTACAATGAGCAGTTCTTC
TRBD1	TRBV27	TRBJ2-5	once	CGSSLGQGGNERVF	TGTGGCAGCAGTTTAGGACAGGGGGGGAATGAGCGGGTCTTC
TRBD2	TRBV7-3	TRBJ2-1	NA	CASSPGTRSCNEQFF	TGTGCCAGCAGCCCAGGGACTAGGTCCTGCAATGAGCAGTTCTTC
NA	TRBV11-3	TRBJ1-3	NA	CASSVGHNSGNTIYF	TGTGCCAGCAGCGTAGGGCACAACTCTGGAAACACCATATATTTT
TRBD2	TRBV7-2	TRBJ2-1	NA	CASSQSRLAGGYEQFF	TGTGCCAGCAGCCAGTCTAGACTAGCGGGAGGGTACGAGCAGTTCTTC
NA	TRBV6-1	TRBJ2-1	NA	CASSSGAGEQFF	TGTGCCAGCTCTTCGGGAGCAGGTGAGCAGTTCTTC
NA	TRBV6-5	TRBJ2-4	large	CASSYSSDEQYF	TGTGCCAGCAGTTACTCGAGCGATGAGCAGTACTTC
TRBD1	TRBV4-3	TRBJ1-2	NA	CASSQGTGTGGYGYTF	TGCGCCAGCAGCCAAGGGACAGGGACAGGCGGCTATGGCTACACCTTC
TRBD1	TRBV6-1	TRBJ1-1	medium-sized	CASSTGGTEAFF	TGTGCCAGCAGTACAGGGGGCACTGAAGCTTTCTTT
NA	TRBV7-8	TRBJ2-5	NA	CGGSLAISVGGTQTQYF	TGTGGCGGCAGCTTAGCGATTAGTGTAGGTGGTACGCAGACCCAGTACTTC